These 20 T cell receptor beta chains originate from one sample sequenced in a study of sequential checkpoint blockade in melanoma. Using immunoSEQ multiplex PCR, the repertoire was profiled, and TCRdb retains in-frame clones only, with some absent. The sample includes 15,000 to 20,000 clones, over 60% of them seen just once. Treatment defined: randomized to nivolumab then ipilimumab (arm A) or the reverse (arm B). The starting material was CD8+ T cells sorted from blood (inferred from file names), obtained from a patient given nivolumab and ipilimumab in sequence. Source of these receptors: a human donor with melanoma.

V and J are TRBV27 and TRBJ1-6; possible D gene TRBD1, 6 bases. Germline V lookup: CDR1 MNHEY, CDR2 SMNVEV (reference sequence). This CDR3 contains 15 residues. Trimming cost V 4 bases and J 6 bases, with 13 bases left between them. This CDR3 reads CASSSYYRVNSPLHF. In DNA, the CDR3 is TGTGCCAGCAGTTCATACTACAGGGTTAATTCACCCCTCCACTTT.

This clone showed up just a few times. The chain is built from TRBV4-3 and TRBJ2-3, with D possibly matching TRBD2 (6 bases). In germline, CDR1 is LGHNA, CDR2 YSLEER. CDR3 size: 13 residues. The V gene lost 0 bases and the J gene lost 10 bases, with 11 bases spanning the gap. The CDR3 here is CASSQDTGVAQYF. As DNA, the CDR3 is TGCGCCAGCAGCCAAGATACGGGGGTCGCGCAGTATTTT.

This clone turned up a few times. This rearrangement joins TRBV6-4 to TRBJ2-1; TRBD2 matches 7 bases. The CDR3 length is 16 residues. Trimming took 5 bases from V and 2 from J; bases not matched to a gene: 9. In germline, CDR1 is MRHNA, CDR2 SNTAGT. The CDR3 bases are TGTGCCAGCAGTCCCCTCGGGGGGTCAGCCTACAATGAGCAGTTCTTC. Amino acid sequence: CASSPLGGSAYNEQFF.

The chain combines TRBV2 with TRBJ2-3, with 9 bases aligning to TRBD2. The CDR3 covers 16 residues. V was clipped by 7 bases and J by 0 bases; unmatched bases: 8. Germline V gene data show CDR1 as SNHLY and CDR2 as FYNNEI. In DNA form, the CDR3 reads TGTGCCAGCACACAGCTAGCGGGGAGAAGCACAGATACGCAGTATTTT. Encoded protein: CASTQLAGRSTDTQYF.

The chain joins TRBV5-1 to TRBJ2-7, with 10 positions matching TRBD1. This CDR3 region has 14 residues. Per germline, CDR1 SGHRS and CDR2 YFSETQ. V gave up 6 bases and J gave up 5 bases; unmatched junction bases: 8. The CDR3 coding sequence is TGCGCCAGCAAACCGGGGACAGGGGCCCACGAGCAGTACTTC. Translating gives CASKPGTGAHEQYF.

The rearrangement joins TRBV6-5 to TRBJ2-1; 12 bases match TRBD2. Germline CDR1 MNHEY, CDR2 SVGAGI. Trimming at V came to 2 bases and at J to 12 bases, leaving 2 bases not matched to a gene. The CDR3 has 13 residues. The CDR3, as DNA: TGTGCCAGCAGTTACCTACTAGCGGGGGGGCAGTTCTTC. Protein sequence: CASSYLLAGGQFF.

A single count supports this clone. The chain is built from TRBV5-1 and TRBJ1-1, with a weak D call TRBD1 (6 bases). Germline CDR1 is SGHRS and CDR2 is YFSETQ. V lost 0 bases and J lost 5, with 14 bases in between. This CDR3 comprises 15 residues. CDR3 nucleotide sequence: TGCGCCAGCAGCTTGGCACAGGGAGGGCAGACTGAAGCTTTCTTT. Protein sequence: CASSLAQGGQTEAFF.

The chain has TRBV9 and TRBJ2-5; the D gene is possibly TRBD2 (6 bases). From germline, CDR1 is SGDLS and CDR2 YYNGEE. V was pared by 5 bases and J by 7 bases, with 21 bases between. The CDR3 loop spans 15 amino acids. DNA for the CDR3: TGTGCCAGCAGTGACTCAGGAGGGGCTTTGGGGACCCAGTACTTC. It specifies CASSDSGGALGTQYF.

Written as DNA, the CDR3 is TGTGCCACCAGCTCACCGGAGGGACAGGGCCTGTATAGCAATCAGCCCCAGCATTTT. Protein sequence: CATSSPEGQGLYSNQPQHF. V gene TRBV15 combines with J gene TRBJ1-5; 9 nucleotides match TRBD1. The CDR3 sequence is 19 residues long. V trimming: 5 bases; J trimming: 0 bases; junction bases outside the gene matches: 14. Germline CDR1 and CDR2: LNHNV and YYDKDF (reference sequence).

The chain uses TRBV15 and TRBJ2-7, with D perhaps TRBD1 (5 bases). The CDR3 consists of 12 residues. V lost 1 base and J 7 bases, leaving 8 bases between the germline ends. The V gene's germline CDR1 is LNHNV and CDR2 YYDKDF (reference sequence). As DNA, the CDR3 is TGTGCCACCAGCAGAGTAGGGGTTGAGCAGTACGTC. It translates to CATSRVGVEQYV.

The chain is built from TRBV4-3 and TRBJ1-2; 7 nucleotides agree with TRBD1. This CDR3 is built from 16 residues. From germline, CDR1 is LGHNA and CDR2 YSLEER. V lost 5 bases to trimming and J lost 5 bases; unmatched junction nucleotides: 14. The CDR3 is CASSAILTGTAYGYTF. The CDR3 coding sequence is TGCGCCAGCAGCGCTATATTAACCGGGACAGCATATGGCTACACCTTC.

The chain joins TRBV7-9 to TRBJ1-1; D is ambiguous. The CDR3 covers 13 residues. The germline V and J ends were trimmed by 4 bases and 0 bases, with 6 bases remaining between them. Looked up from germline, CDR1 is SEHNR and CDR2 is FQNEAQ (reference sequence). The CDR3 is CASSSPVNTEAFF. The CDR3 DNA is TGTGCCAGCAGCTCCCCCGTGAACACTGAAGCTTTCTTT. Using reference TRBV7-9 and TRBJ1-1 for the parts outside the CDR3, the full variable domain is DTGVSQNPRHKITKRGQNVTFRCDPISEHNRLYWYRQTLGQGPEFLTYFQNEAQLEKSRLLSDRFSAERPKGSFSTLEIQRTEQGDSAMYLCASSSPVNTEAFFGQGTRLTVV.

This chain joins TRBV7-8 and TRBJ2-7, with D uncertain. The CDR3 is 14 residues long. V was shortened by 5 bases and J by 0 bases, with 11 bases between the two germline ends. CDR1 is SGHVS, CDR2 FQNEAQ, per germline. The CDR3 nucleotides are TGTGCCAGCAGCCCTTATATGAGCTCCTACGAGCAGTACTTC. It yields the protein CASSPYMSSYEQYF.

This clone was seen more than once but under ten times. The rearrangement uses TRBV13 and TRBJ1-1; weak D call: TRBD1 (6 bases). This CDR3 comprises 13 residues. Germline V gene lookup returns CDR1 PRHDT and CDR2 FYEKMQ (reference sequence). V was pared by 5 bases and J by 2 bases, with 9 bases between. CDR3 bases: TGTGCCAGCAGCACACAGGGAAACACTGAAGCTTTCTTT. It codes for CASSTQGNTEAFF.

This clone showed up just a few times. V gene TRBV5-6 combines with J gene TRBJ2-2; 9 positions agree with TRBD1. CDR1 is SGHDT, CDR2 YYEEEE, per germline. The CDR3 is 15 amino acids. Germline trimming cut 4 bases from V and 7 bases from J; bases unmatched to any gene: 8. Written as DNA, the CDR3 is TGTGCCAGCAGCCCCGGACAGGGGAGGCACGGGGAGCTGTTTTTT. Its translation: CASSPGQGRHGELFF.

The chain combines TRBV5-4 with TRBJ1-1, with 9 bases fitting TRBD1. This CDR3 has 16 amino acids. Germline trimming cut 0 bases from V and 5 bases from J; bases unmatched to any gene: 8. Per the germline V gene, CDR1 is SGHNT and CDR2 is YYREEE (reference sequence). CDR3 coding DNA: TGTGCCAGCAGCTTGGGGGGGGACAGGGCAGAAACTGAAGCTTTCTTT. The encoded protein is CASSLGGDRAETEAFF.

The V call is TRBV29-1, the J call TRBJ2-7, with D possibly being TRBD1 (9 bases). This CDR3 has 14 amino acids. Germline CDR1 reads SQVTM; CDR2 reads ANQGSEA. Between the trimmed V and J ends, which lost 7 bases and 3 bases, there was a span of 19 bases. The CDR3 DNA sequence: TGCAGCGCGGGAGGGACAGGGAACTTCTACGAGCAGTACTTC. Encoded protein: CSAGGTGNFYEQYF.

Of note for this clone: One end of the junction does not line up with germline, which may come from a read error. The chain joins TRBV6-5 to TRBJ2-3; D gene ambiguous. Germline CDR1 is MNHEY and CDR2 is SVGAGI. CDR3 length: 13 amino acids. The CDR3 region is CVSSYSRPDTQYF. The CDR3 DNA reads as TGTGTCAGCAGTTACTCGCGGCCAGATACGCAGTATTTT.

V gene TRBV7-9 combines with J gene TRBJ1-1, with 12 positions matching TRBD1. Germline CDR1 is SEHNR and CDR2 is FQNEAQ (reference sequence). CDR3 length equals 16 residues. J lost 7 bases, V lost 5 bases, and 11 bases had no gene match. CDR3 in amino acids: CASSAPGDRGRSEAFF. The DNA of the CDR3 is TGTGCCAGCAGCGCCCCCGGGGACAGGGGGCGCAGTGAAGCTTTCTTT. Combining the CDR3 with reference TRBV7-9 and TRBJ1-1 gives the whole variable domain DTGVSQNPRHKITKRGQNVTFRCDPISEHNRLYWYRQTLGQGPEFLTYFQNEAQLEKSRLLSDRFSAERPKGSFSTLEIQRTEQGDSAMYLCASSAPGDRGRSEAFFGQGTRLTVV.

V is TRBV10-3 and J is TRBJ2-2; the match to TRBD1 covers 7 bases. The J segment lost 7 bases and the V segment lost 2 bases, leaving 7 bases of the junction unmatched. Germline V gene sequence: CDR1 ENHRY, CDR2 SYGVKD. The CDR3 spans 15 residues. The CDR3 nucleotides read TGTGCCATCAGTGAGAATACAGGGGCGAACGGGGAGCTGTTTTTT. It is translated as CAISENTGANGELFF.